The clone carrying this TCR beta chain occurred many times. Its target is unknown. One entry per CDR3 protein, called by TCRdb with MiXCR from the RT-PCR reads. The table lists 500,000 to 650,000 distinct CDR3 sequences, approximately 7.1% of them singletons, with roughly 13% in the top ten. This CDR3 has 17 residues. The V gene's germline CDR1 is DFQATT and CDR2 SNEGSKA (reference sequence). J lost 7 bases, V lost 2 bases, and 11 bases had no gene match. The data derive from a study of response to subunit inactivated influenza vaccine. General observations from the study: Authors suggested each seasonal flu vaccination may recruit only limited numbers of new T cells.

Specimen: PBMCs from blood, collected about 24 months after vaccination. The V gene is TRBV20-1, the J gene TRBJ2-1; TRBD2 matches 13 bases. The clonotype was recovered from a man aged 50-75 years who received an inactivated influenza vaccine. The DNA for the CDR3 is TGCAGTGCTAGACAGACTAGCGGGGGGCCAACTTGGAATGAGCAGTTCTTC. Amino acid sequence: CSARQTSGGPTWNEQFF.